Below are 20 T cell receptor beta chains sequenced from a single sample in a study of CD8 T cells in ankylosing spondylitis. TCRdb processed the 5' RACE reads anew with MiXCR; each CDR3 protein has one entry. This table has around 230,000 distinct CDR3 sequences, around 7.8% appearing once. The sequenced material came from blood, either unsorted or a sorted T cell fraction (not recorded which). Receptors were obtained from a male donor with ankylosing spondylitis or in good health (not recorded which).

The chain links TRBV7-2 to TRBJ2-1; no reliable D call. The germline V and J ends were trimmed by 0 bases and 9 bases, with 12 bases remaining between them. Germline values: CDR1 SGHTA, CDR2 FQGNSA. This CDR3 comprises 14 residues. CDR3 loop: CASSLAPLKGEQFF. For the CDR3, the DNA is TGTGCCAGCAGCTTAGCTCCCCTCAAGGGTGAGCAGTTCTTC.

This clonotype was detected many times. The genes are TRBV19 and TRBJ2-7; 11 nucleotides match TRBD1. Germline loops: CDR1 LNHDA, CDR2 SQIVND (reference sequence). This CDR3 has 13 amino acids. V lost 8 bases to trimming and J lost 7 bases; unmatched junction nucleotides: 7. The CDR3 reads CASHGQGAPEQYF. In DNA form, the CDR3 reads TGTGCCAGTCACGGACAGGGGGCGCCTGAGCAGTACTTC.

The rearrangement uses TRBV7-2 and TRBJ1-4, with 8 bases aligning to TRBD1. Per germline, CDR1 SGHTA and CDR2 FQGNSA. The junction had 2 bases not matched to a gene; V was cut back by 5 bases and J by 0 bases. The CDR3 extends over 15 amino acids. CDR3 sequence reads: CASSPRGPTNEKLFF. For the CDR3, the DNA is TGTGCCAGCAGCCCCAGGGGGCCAACTAATGAAAAACTGTTTTTT.

This clonotype has a count of ten or more. The chain couples TRBV4-1 to TRBJ2-7; 7 nucleotides match TRBD1. V lost 3 bases, J lost 3 bases, and 2 bases stayed unmatched. The CDR3 consists of 13 residues. Germline V gives CDR1 MGHRA, CDR2 YSYEKL. The CDR3 region is CASSHGTDYEQYF. DNA for the CDR3: TGCGCCAGCAGCCACGGGACAGACTACGAGCAGTACTTC.

This clonotype came up many times. This chain links TRBV6-5 with TRBJ1-1; D remains unclear. Per the germline V gene, CDR1 is MNHEY and CDR2 is SVGAGI. V was shortened by 0 bases and J by 4 bases, with 6 bases between the two germline ends. The CDR3 totals 13 residues. The CDR3 loop is CASSYSEGTEAFF. The CDR3, as DNA: TGTGCCAGCAGTTACTCGGAGGGCACTGAAGCTTTCTTT.

There are many counts of this clonotype. The chain is built from TRBV20-1 and TRBJ1-4; TRBD1 agrees at 7 bases. Germline V gene data show CDR1 as DFQATT and CDR2 as SNEGSKA (reference sequence). The ends lost 4 bases at V and 2 bases at J; junction bases unmatched: 7. The CDR3 totals 15 residues. The DNA for the CDR3 is TGCAGTGCTACCGGAGACAGGGTGACTAATGAAAAACTGTTTTTT. This gives the protein CSATGDRVTNEKLFF.

This clonotype has ten or more counts. J is TRBJ2-7 and V is TRBV4-3, with D unresolved. Germline assignment: CDR1 LGHNA and CDR2 YSLEER. Trimming cost V 1 base and J 0 bases, with 10 bases left between them. This CDR3 spans 15 amino acids. The DNA of the CDR3 is TGCGCCAGCAGCCAAGCCCCGGACGGCTCCTACGAGCAGTACTTC. It yields the protein CASSQAPDGSYEQYF.

This clonotype appeared many times. This chain links TRBV4-1 with TRBJ2-7, with no clear D. Trimming left V 0 bases short and J 2 bases short, with 11 bases between. This CDR3 is built from 15 residues. Germline V lookup: CDR1 MGHRA, CDR2 YSYEKL. CDR3 sequence (DNA): TGCGCCAGCAGCCAAGATCTGAGCGTTACCTACGAGCAGTACTTC. Translated, it gives CASSQDLSVTYEQYF.

The gene calls are TRBV12-3 or TRBV12-4 and TRBJ2-1; D could derive from TRBD1 or TRBD2 (6 bases each). Between the trimmed V and J ends, which lost 6 bases and 5 bases, there was a span of 11 bases. The CDR3 runs 13 residues. The CDR3 spells CASRGGQDNEQFF. CDR3 nucleotide sequence: TGTGCCAGCAGGGGGGGACAAGACAATGAGCAGTTCTTC.

V and J are TRBV7-3 and TRBJ1-1; D remains unclear. Germline lookup yields CDR1 SGHTA and CDR2 FQGTGA. This CDR3 comprises 12 residues. Trimming shortened V by 5 bases and J by 5 bases, and 9 bases separated the two germline ends. The CDR3 DNA reads TGTGCCAGCAGCATGGGCGGGACTGAAGCTTTCTTT. This sequence encodes CASSMGGTEAFF. Full variable domain (outside the CDR3, taken from reference TRBV7-3 and TRBJ1-1): GAGVSQTPSNKVTEKGKYVELRCDPISGHTALYWYRQSLGQGPEFLIYFQGTGAADDSGLPNDRFFAVRPEGSVSTLKIQRTERGDSAVYLCASSMGGTEAFFGQGTRLTVV.

There are many counts of this clonotype. V usage is TRBV7-3 and J usage is TRBJ2-2, with D possibly matching TRBD1 (6 bases). Germline V gene sequence: CDR1 SGHTA, CDR2 FQGTGA. Between the trimmed V and J ends, which lost 5 bases and 7 bases, there was a span of 11 bases. This CDR3 is built from 13 residues. The CDR3 loop reads CASSTQGNGELFF. The CDR3 bases are TGTGCCAGCAGCACCCAGGGGAACGGGGAGCTGTTTTTT.

In its sample, this clonotype was seen a few times. The V and J genes are TRBV5-6 and TRBJ2-5; 8 positions agree with TRBD1. Trimming at V came to 4 bases and at J to 3 bases, leaving 2 bases not matched to a gene. Germline V gene data show CDR1 as SGHDT and CDR2 as YYEEEE. The CDR3 contains 13 residues. Written as DNA, the CDR3 is TGTGCCAGCAGCACGACAGGGGAAGAGACCCAGTACTTC. Protein: CASSTTGEETQYF.

This clonotype occurred many times. V and J are TRBV7-9 and TRBJ1-1; 7 nucleotides agree with TRBD1. This CDR3 has 15 residues. In germline, CDR1 is SEHNR, CDR2 FQNEAQ (reference sequence). V dropped 5 bases and J dropped 1; count of bases not matched to a gene: 7. As DNA, the CDR3 is TGTGCCAGCAGCAACAGGGGAGGATGGAACACTGAAGCTTTCTTT. This encodes CASSNRGGWNTEAFF. Filled out from reference TRBV7-9 and TRBJ1-1, the complete variable domain reads DTGVSQNPRHKITKRGQNVTFRCDPISEHNRLYWYRQTLGQGPEFLTYFQNEAQLEKSRLLSDRFSAERPKGSFSTLEIQRTEQGDSAMYLCASSNRGGWNTEAFFGQGTRLTVV.

This clonotype has just one count. V gene TRBV6-1 combines with J gene TRBJ2-3, with D perhaps matching TRBD1 (6 bases). CDR1 and CDR2 from the germline V gene are MNHNS and SASEGT. The ends were cut back, 6 bases at V and 3 bases at J, with 16 bases in the middle. The length of the CDR3 is 15 residues. The CDR3 DNA follows: TGTGCCAGCAGCCGATCGGGACAAAGTACAGATACGCAGTATTTT. This encodes CASSRSGQSTDTQYF.

This clonotype was observed a handful of times. The CDR3 nucleotides read TGTGCCAGCAGCTTAAATTCCAGTCCCGGGGAGCTGTTTTTT. Translated: CASSLNSSPGELFF. The J gene is TRBJ2-2, the V gene TRBV7-3; D gene uncertain. CDR1 is SGHTA, CDR2 FQGTGA, per germline. V lost 1 base and J 6 bases, leaving 9 bases between the germline ends. The CDR3 loop spans 14 amino acids.

This clonotype was seen at least ten times. The CDR3, as DNA: TGTGCCAGCAGCTTAGGGACAGGGATGTACGAGCAGTACTTC. It specifies CASSLGTGMYEQYF. The rearrangement links TRBV5-6 to TRBJ2-7, with 9 bases aligning to TRBD1. Germline CDR1 and CDR2: SGHDT and YYEEEE. The CDR3 loop spans 14 amino acids. V trimming: 2 bases; J trimming: 4 bases; junction bases outside the gene matches: 4.

This clonotype was counted between two and nine times. The V gene is TRBV27, the J gene TRBJ2-2; D possibly corresponds to TRBD1 (6 bases). The CDR3 is made up of 15 amino acids. Germline CDR1 reads MNHEY; CDR2 reads SMNVEV (reference sequence). V was cut by 6 bases and J by 6 bases, with 17 bases left in between. The CDR3 is CASRPGHLDSGELFF. CDR3 bases: TGTGCCAGCAGGCCGGGACACCTCGATTCCGGGGAGCTGTTTTTT.

In the case of this clonotype: An end of the junction differs from the germline gene, which may be a read error. V and J are TRBV7-9 and TRBJ1-1; the D is unclear. Germline CDR1 SEHNR, CDR2 FQNEAQ (reference sequence). This CDR3 has 12 amino acids. In DNA form, the CDR3 reads TGTGCCAGCAGCTTAGGTTACACTGAAGCTCTCTTT. Protein product: CASSLGYTEALF.

Points on this clonotype: One end of the junction varies from germline; a read error may be responsible. The chain combines TRBV12-3 or TRBV12-4 with TRBJ1-2, with D perhaps TRBD1 (5 bases). The CDR3 runs 12 residues. CDR3 DNA sequence: TGTGCCAGCAGTTCGGGGCACTATGGCTACCCCTTC. Translating it yields CASSSGHYGYPF.

This sequence joins TRBV4-2 and TRBJ2-7, with 12 nucleotides matching TRBD2. The V segment lost 4 bases and the J segment 0 bases; nucleotides outside the gene matches: 22. This CDR3 region has 22 residues. The V gene's germline CDR1 is LGHNA and CDR2 YNFKEQ. In DNA, the CDR3 is TGTGCCAGCAGCCGCTCGTCCCTACGTACGGCTAGCGGGGGGGATCGCTCCTACGAGCAGTACTTC. Translation gives CASSRSSLRTASGGDRSYEQYF.